This TCR beta chain was captured by sequencing in a study of blood T cell repertoires in COVID-19. Study details: Sample material is recorded as cDNA or gDNA derived from T cells, B-cell-depleted T cells, or PBMCs.

The assay was immunoSEQ multiplex PCR, and TCRdb's table has in-frame clones only and misses some. The data contain approximately 240,000 clones, more than 70% of them seen just once; the ten biggest clones take up 2.1%. This CDR3 comprises 14 residues. CDR1 SGHDN and CDR2 FVKESK come from the germline V gene. J lost 5 bases, V lost 3 bases, and 6 bases had no gene match. This TCR derives from a woman aged 40 to 50 who had recovered from COVID-19. V gene TRBV14 combines with J gene TRBJ2-5, with TRBD1 matching 7 bases. Sequencing was carried out using peripheral blood. Here the CDR3 reads CASSQGNRGETQYF. DNA of the CDR3: TGTGCCAGCAGCCAGGGTAACAGGGGTGAGACCCAGTACTTC.